The clone carrying this TCR beta chain came up many times. Its antigen is as yet unknown. The sample comes from a study of Graves' ophthalmopathy and Graves' hyperthyroidism. Study-wide results and limits: Blood also contained most of the expanded thyroid clonotypes above 0.001 frequency. Sensitivity of over 60% and specificity of around 72% were achieved by the model that predicted ophthalmopathy progression.

The V end was cut by 4 bases, the J end by 1 base, with 12 bases between. CDR1 is MNHEY, CDR2 SMNVEV, per germline (reference sequence). The CDR3 is 15 amino acids. Each diagnosis was determined on the basis of clinical symptoms, serum thyroxine, TRAb, thyroid ultrasound and orbital computed tomography. TCR beta CDR3 amplification used RNA transcripts. The library came from an HTBI-primed first-round RT-PCR and a second-round multiplex PCR. TCRdb re-analysed the multiplex PCR reads in MiXCR, keeping a single row per CDR3 protein. The sample lists roughly 410,000 distinct CDR3 sequences, about 16% occurring once.

This TCR came from a young woman with stable Graves' hyperthyroidism. The sequenced material came from peripheral blood. The J gene is TRBJ2-3, the V gene TRBV27; D is uncertain. CDR3 coding DNA: TGTGCCAGCAGTTCCCCCCCCGGACGCACAGATACGCAGTATTTT. Encoded protein: CASSSPPGRTDTQYF.